Described below is a single T cell receptor (beta chain) sequence and its context. This clone was counted a few times. The antigen it binds to is not known. The record has no base qualities; no much larger clone is one base away. The sample's time point, from its label and the paper: peripheral blood 12 weeks after first pembrolizumab dose. Mismatch repair deficiency in every enrolled patient was established by polymerase chain reaction or immunohistochemistry. Three patients who responded to pembrolizumab therapy underwent TCR sequencing. In the phase II trial, pembrolizumab PD-1 blockade was tested prospectively in advanced mismatch repair-deficient cancers, no matter which tissue of origin the cancers came from. Serial peripheral blood T cell samples were collected before and at multiple times after starting PD-1 blockade. Blood sampling times were expressed in weeks after the first pembrolizumab dose.

The receptor library was made with the immunoSEQ multiplex PCR assay. TCRdb provides this immuneACCESS table in a form limited to in-frame rearrangements. Some clones are lacking; in checked studies, under half of them reflect an unresolved V gene, and why the rest are absent is not known. The sample profile shows over 75,000 clones; roughly 80% of them were found once. The top ten clonotypes cover roughly 2.8% of the sample. Trimmed from V: 7 bases; trimmed from J: 4 bases; junction bases lacking a gene match: 14. From the cysteine through the phenylalanine, the CDR3 covers 16 amino acids. The entry retains the CDR3 DNA only, 48 bases that are in frame from base 1. The germline V gene (reference sequence) yields LNHDA for CDR1 and SQIVND for CDR2. This sample was included in a study of PD-1 blockade in mismatch repair-deficient tumors (TCRdb year 2017). Broadly, across the study: The trial enrolled 85 to 100 consecutive patients with roughly twelve mismatch repair-deficient cancer types between 2013 and 2016, all previously treated and progressing. Tumor-associated T cell clones in the peripheral blood of patients responding to PD-1 blockade were tracked using deep sequencing of TCR CDR3 regions.

Broad study findings and their caveats: After pembrolizumab, tumor-resident clones, which were often undetectable in blood before treatment, expanded rapidly and then contracted, generally ahead of radiologic responses.

The chain was built from TRBV19 and TRBJ1-1, with 8 bases aligning to TRBD1. This clonotype was sampled from an adult with mismatch repair-deficient cancer. Sequencing used peripheral blood, obtained 12 weeks after starting pembrolizumab. The nucleotides read TGTGCCAGTACCCCCTTTCAGGGGGCGAGGGTCACTGAAGCTTTCTTT. It encodes CASTPFQGARVTEAFF.